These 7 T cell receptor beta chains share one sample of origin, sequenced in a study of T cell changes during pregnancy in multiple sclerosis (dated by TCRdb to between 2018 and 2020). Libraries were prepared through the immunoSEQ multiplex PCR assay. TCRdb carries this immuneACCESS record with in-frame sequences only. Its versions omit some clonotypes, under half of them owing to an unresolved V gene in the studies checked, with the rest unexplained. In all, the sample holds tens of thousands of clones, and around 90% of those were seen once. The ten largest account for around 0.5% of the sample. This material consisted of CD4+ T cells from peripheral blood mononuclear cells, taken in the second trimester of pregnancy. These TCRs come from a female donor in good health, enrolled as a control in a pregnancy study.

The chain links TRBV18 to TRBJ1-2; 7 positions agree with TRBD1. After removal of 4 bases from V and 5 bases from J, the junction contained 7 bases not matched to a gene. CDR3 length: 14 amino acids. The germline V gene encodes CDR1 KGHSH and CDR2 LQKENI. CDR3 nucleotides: TGTGCCAGCTCACTTAGAGACAGGGTATATGGCTACACCTTC. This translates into CASSLRDRVYGYTF.

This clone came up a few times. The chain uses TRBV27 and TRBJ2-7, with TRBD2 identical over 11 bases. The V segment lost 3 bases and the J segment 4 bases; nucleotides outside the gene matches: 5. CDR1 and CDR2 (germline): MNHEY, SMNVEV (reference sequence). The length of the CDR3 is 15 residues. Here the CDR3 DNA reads TGTGCCAGCAGTTTTCTAGCGGGAGGAACATACGAGCAGTACTTC. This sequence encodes CASSFLAGGTYEQYF.

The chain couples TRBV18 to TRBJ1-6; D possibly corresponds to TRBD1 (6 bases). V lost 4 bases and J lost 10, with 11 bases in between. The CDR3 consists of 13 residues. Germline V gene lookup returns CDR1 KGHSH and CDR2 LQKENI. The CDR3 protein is CASSRNDRSPLHF. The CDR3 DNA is TGTGCCAGCTCACGTAACGACAGGTCACCCCTCCACTTT.

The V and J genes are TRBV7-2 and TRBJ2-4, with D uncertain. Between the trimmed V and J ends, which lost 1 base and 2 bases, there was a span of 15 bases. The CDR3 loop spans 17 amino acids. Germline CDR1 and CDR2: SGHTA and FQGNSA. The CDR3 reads CASSLGPRWATKNIQYF. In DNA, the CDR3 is TGTGCCAGCAGCTTAGGTCCACGTTGGGCGACCAAAAACATTCAGTACTTC.

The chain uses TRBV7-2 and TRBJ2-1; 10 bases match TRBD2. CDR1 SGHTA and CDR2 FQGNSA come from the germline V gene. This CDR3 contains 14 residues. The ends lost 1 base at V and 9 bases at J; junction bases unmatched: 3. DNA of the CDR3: TGTGCCAGCAGCTTAGAGCGGGGGGGCACTGAGCAGTTCTTC. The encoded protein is CASSLERGGTEQFF.

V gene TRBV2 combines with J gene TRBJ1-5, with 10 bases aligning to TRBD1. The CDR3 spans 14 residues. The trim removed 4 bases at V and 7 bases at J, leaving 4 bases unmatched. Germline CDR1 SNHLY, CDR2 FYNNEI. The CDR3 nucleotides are TGTGCCAGCAGTGGGACAGGGGGAAAGCAGCCCCAGCATTTT. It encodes CASSGTGGKQPQHF.

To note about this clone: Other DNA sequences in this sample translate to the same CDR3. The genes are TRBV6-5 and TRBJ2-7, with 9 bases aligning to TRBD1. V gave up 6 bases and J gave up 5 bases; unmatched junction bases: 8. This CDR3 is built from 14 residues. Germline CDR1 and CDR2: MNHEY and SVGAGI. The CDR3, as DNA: TGTGCCAGCAGATTACAGGGGGCGCGCAACGAGCAGTACTTC. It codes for CASRLQGARNEQYF.